The present T cell receptor (beta chain) was sequenced within a study of OX40 agonist ivuxolimab in advanced cancers. Study-level background: Partial response was recorded in three patients: one hepatocellular carcinoma and two cutaneous melanoma cases.

CDR3 length: 14 amino acids. CDR1 MGHRA and CDR2 YSYEKL come from the germline V gene. V was shortened by 4 bases and J by 5 bases, with 14 bases between the two germline ends. The protocol was immunoSEQ multiplex PCR, while the TCRdb copy is restricted to in-frame clones and leaves out a portion. In the table there are 70,000 or so clones, 80% to 90% of which are singletons. The chain employs TRBV4-1 and TRBJ2-5; maybe TRBD2 (6 bases). The sample here was CD4+ or CD8+ T cells sorted from blood, taken in a trial of the OX40 agonist ivuxolimab. The clonotype originates from an adult with an advanced solid tumor such as melanoma, head and neck, liver or kidney cancer. The CDR3 region is CASSLVEGGETQYF. DNA for the CDR3: TGCGCCAGCAGCCTGGTGGAGGGTGGGGAGACCCAGTACTTC.